Presented here are 20 T cell receptor beta chains from one specimen sequenced in a study of lymphopenia after photon versus proton radiotherapy. Method: immunoSEQ multiplex PCR; TCRdb's copy keeps in-frame clones and lacks some. The table lists some 70,000 clones, about 90% of them singletons. Sequencing used peripheral blood, obtained from a patient treated with proton-based radiotherapy. These TCRs come from an elderly man with esophageal cancer.

The chain is built from TRBV5-8 and TRBJ2-7; unclear D gene. Germline CDR1 reads SGHTS; CDR2 reads YDEGEE. The length of the CDR3 is 16 residues. V shed 2 bases and J shed 0 bases, with 15 bases lying between them. CDR3 bases: TGTGCCAGCAGCTTTTATTCGGAAGTCAGCTCCTACGAGCAGTACTTC. Translation gives CASSFYSEVSSYEQYF. Filled out from reference TRBV5-8 and TRBJ2-7, the complete variable domain reads EAGVTQSPTHLIKTRGQQATLRCSPISGHTSVYWYQQALGLGLQFLLWYDEGEERNRGNFPPRFSGRQFPNYSSELNVNALELEDSALYLCASSFYSEVSSYEQYFGPGTRLTVT.

The chain is built from TRBV2 and TRBJ1-1; D gene unclear. V lost 6 bases and J 6 bases, leaving 20 bases between the germline ends. CDR3 length: 15 amino acids. Germline CDR1 reads SNHLY; CDR2 reads FYNNEI. Written as DNA, the CDR3 is TGTGCCAGCAGGAAAACAGACTCATACGGGGCTGAAGCTTTCTTT. This gives the protein CASRKTDSYGAEAFF.

The chain links TRBV27 to TRBJ2-3; 7 nucleotides align to TRBD2. The CDR3 length is 11 residues. Per germline, CDR1 MNHEY and CDR2 SMNVEV (reference sequence). J gave up 11 bases and V 6 bases, and 5 bases lay outside the gene matches. CDR3 loop: CASRREGEQYF. In DNA form, the CDR3 reads TGTGCCAGCAGAAGGGAGGGTGAGCAGTATTTT.

About this clone itself: Other DNA variants within this sample encode the same CDR3. The chain employs TRBV18 and TRBJ1-3, with 7 bases lining up with TRBD1. CDR1 and CDR2 (germline): KGHSH, LQKENI. The V gene end was trimmed by 6 bases and the J gene end by 4 bases; junction bases not matched to a gene: 3. This CDR3 is built from 13 residues. The DNA of the CDR3 is TGTGCCAGCTCCTGGGACAGCGGAAACACCATATATTTT. As protein: CASSWDSGNTIYF.

The CDR3 spells CASSRTGMADTQYF. For the CDR3, the DNA is TGCGCCAGCAGCCGCACAGGAATGGCAGATACGCAGTATTTT. The rearrangement uses TRBV4-1 and TRBJ2-3; TRBD1 might be the D (5 bases). CDR3 length equals 14 residues. Looked up from germline, CDR1 is MGHRA and CDR2 is YSYEKL. V was shortened by 4 bases and J by 4 bases, with 12 bases between the two germline ends.

The gene calls are TRBV11-1 and TRBJ2-7, with 8 nucleotides matching TRBD1. Germline V lookup: CDR1 SGHAT, CDR2 FQDESV (reference sequence). V lost 5 bases to trimming and J lost 4 bases; unmatched junction nucleotides: 10. The CDR3 extends over 15 amino acids. The CDR3 is CASSETGTGAYEQYF. DNA of the CDR3: TGTGCCAGCAGCGAAACCGGGACAGGAGCTTACGAGCAGTACTTC.

This chain joins TRBV6-1 and TRBJ1-3; no firm D call. CDR1 is MNHNS, CDR2 SASEGT, per germline. The ends were cut back, 7 bases at V and 3 bases at J, with 10 bases in the middle. The CDR3 sequence is 13 residues long. DNA of the CDR3: TGTGCCAGCAAGTCCGACGGTGGAAACACCATATATTTT. Its protein product is CASKSDGGNTIYF.

J is TRBJ1-5 and V is TRBV5-1, with TRBD1 matching over 9 bases. The trim removed 4 bases at V and 0 bases at J, leaving 2 bases unmatched. Germline loops: CDR1 SGHRS, CDR2 YFSETQ. This CDR3 has 15 amino acids. The CDR3 is CASSPGQGSNQPQHF. CDR3 nucleotides: TGCGCCAGCAGCCCGGGACAGGGTAGCAATCAGCCCCAGCATTTT.

V usage is TRBV10-3 and J usage is TRBJ1-1; D perhaps matches TRBD1 (5 bases). The CDR3 loop spans 14 amino acids. V lost 7 bases, J lost 4 bases, and 16 bases lay in between. Germline-derived CDR1 and CDR2 are ENHRY and SYGVKD. Here the CDR3 reads CAIKGLERGTEAFF. The CDR3 coding sequence is TGTGCCATCAAAGGCCTTGAGAGGGGCACTGAAGCTTTCTTT.

The rearrangement links TRBV5-4 to TRBJ2-3; TRBD2 agrees at 7 bases. The CDR3 is 17 amino acids. CDR1 SGHNT and CDR2 YYREEE come from the germline V gene (reference sequence). Trimming cost V 3 bases and J 4 bases; bases outside gene matches: 14. The CDR3 DNA is TGTGCCAGCAGCTCCACACCGGCGGGAGCCTCCGCAGATACGCAGTATTTT. This codes for CASSSTPAGASADTQYF.

The V call is TRBV9, the J call TRBJ1-4, with 11 bases matching TRBD1. This CDR3 contains 17 residues. Germline V gene sequence: CDR1 SGDLS, CDR2 YYNGEE. V trimming: 4 bases; J trimming: 7 bases; junction bases outside the gene matches: 12. In DNA form, the CDR3 reads TGTGCCAGCAGCCCTCGGGGACAGGGGGTCTCGGGTGAAAAACTGTTTTTT. It specifies CASSPRGQGVSGEKLFF.

This chain uses TRBV7-2 with TRBJ2-6; no reliable D call. The CDR3 runs to 14 residues. Germline loops: CDR1 SGHTA, CDR2 FQGNSA. The germline V and J ends were trimmed by 2 bases and 1 base, with 3 bases remaining between them. Here the CDR3 reads CASSLRSGANVLTF. The CDR3 DNA reads TGTGCCAGCAGCTTACGATCTGGGGCCAACGTCCTGACTTTC.

V and J are TRBV19 and TRBJ2-2; 8 bases fit TRBD2. Germline-derived CDR1 and CDR2 are LNHDA and SQIVND (reference sequence). V was clipped by 5 bases and J by 6 bases; unmatched bases: 8. This CDR3 spans 15 amino acids. The CDR3 loop is CASSWGTSRPGELFF. As DNA, the CDR3 is TGTGCCAGTAGTTGGGGGACTAGTCGGCCCGGGGAGCTGTTTTTT.

The chain uses TRBV2 and TRBJ1-1; 7 bases are shared with TRBD1. The V and J ends lost 4 bases and 5 bases, in that order; junction bases with no gene match: 10. Germline lookup yields CDR1 SNHLY and CDR2 FYNNEI. The CDR3 contains 15 residues. The CDR3 DNA is TGTGCCAGCAGTGCCTTGGTAGGGGGCCTTACTGAAGCTTTCTTT. This translates into CASSALVGGLTEAFF.

The chain combines TRBV4-1 with TRBJ2-7, with D possibly matching TRBD2 (6 bases). Germline loops: CDR1 MGHRA, CDR2 YSYEKL. Between the trimmed V and J ends, which lost 0 bases and 8 bases, there was a span of 11 bases. The CDR3 spans 13 residues. CDR3 in DNA: TGCGCCAGCAGCCAAGATAACCGCGGGAAGCAGTACTTC. This codes for CASSQDNRGKQYF.

The chain recombines TRBV19 with TRBJ2-7; D perhaps matches TRBD2 (5 bases). The V gene lost 5 bases and the J gene lost 3 bases, with 14 bases spanning the gap. Germline values: CDR1 LNHDA, CDR2 SQIVND (reference sequence). The CDR3 is 14 residues long. The DNA for the CDR3 is TGTGCCAGTAGTCGGCAAGCGGACCTCTACGAGCAGTACTTC. The encoded protein is CASSRQADLYEQYF.

This clone appeared a few times. The chain couples TRBV18 to TRBJ1-5; D gene uncertain. Germline CDR1 and CDR2: KGHSH and LQKENI. The CDR3 loop spans 16 amino acids. The V and J ends lost 1 base and 0 bases respectively, with 10 bases between them. The CDR3 DNA sequence: TGTGCCAGCTCACCACTCGGACTTGATAGCAATCAGCCCCAGCATTTT. It specifies CASSPLGLDSNQPQHF.

V usage is TRBV20-1 and J usage is TRBJ2-2, with D tentatively TRBD2 (5 bases). This CDR3 is built from 11 residues. Germline-derived CDR1 and CDR2 are DFQATT and SNEGSKA (reference sequence). Trimming pared 4 bases from V and 7 bases from J, leaving 7 bases between. The CDR3 region has the DNA TGCAGTGCTACCGGGGACGGGGAGCTGTTTTTT. This codes for CSATGDGELFF.

V is TRBV7-2 and J is TRBJ2-5; no clear D gene. V was shortened by 4 bases and J by 0 bases, with 15 bases between the two germline ends. The CDR3 sequence is 16 residues long. Germline V CDR1 and CDR2: SGHTA, FQGNSA. CDR3 sequence: CASSSWAGVYQETQYF. DNA for the CDR3: TGTGCCAGCAGCTCCTGGGCAGGAGTGTACCAAGAGACCCAGTACTTC.

The chain employs TRBV6-5 and TRBJ1-2, with D unresolved. This CDR3 region has 13 residues. Germline V CDR1 and CDR2: MNHEY, SVGAGI. The V gene lost 5 bases and the J gene lost 8 bases, with 15 bases spanning the gap. This chain's CDR3 is CASSTPLFSGYTF. For the CDR3, the DNA is TGTGCCAGCAGTACCCCTCTCTTCTCCGGCTACACCTTC.